One T cell receptor (beta chain) is described in this entry. The data were obtained in a study of regulatory T cells in long-lasting Graves disease. Time point given: persistent/refractory GD, antithyroid drugs over 5 years with positive TRAb. The authors made the TCR library using RNA they extracted from PBMCs. The TCR beta library used iRepertoire HTBI primers with Arm-PCR amplification of CDR3. TCRdb re-analysed the multiplex PCR reads in MiXCR, keeping a single row per CDR3 protein. The sample lists over 650,000 distinct CDR3 sequences, 25% to 35% occurring once. This clonotype was obtained from a female donor with Graves disease. The source was peripheral blood mononuclear cells (PBMCs), collected when the disease was refractory, from a patient treated with antithyroid drugs.

CDR3 DNA sequence: TGTGCCAGCTCACCAGGGACAGACATCCCGAAGTACTTC. As protein: CASSPGTDIPKYF. V and J are TRBV18 and TRBJ2-7; TRBD1 matches at 7 bases. Germline CDR1 KGHSH, CDR2 LQKENI. Trimming removed 2 bases from V and 11 bases from J; junction bases left unmatched: 9. The CDR3 is 13 residues long.